The 18 T cell receptor beta chains listed next were all sequenced from one sample in a study of blood T cell repertoires in COVID-19. Clones were read by immunoSEQ multiplex PCR, and TCRdb kept only the in-frame ones, dropping some. The sample yields roughly 180,000 clones, more than 80% seen once. Sample: peripheral blood. These receptors were collected from a woman aged 60 to 75 with acute or convalescent COVID-19.

The V gene is TRBV18, the J gene TRBJ2-7; 7 positions agree with TRBD1. The CDR3 length is 13 residues. Germline V gives CDR1 KGHSH, CDR2 LQKENI. The ends lost 3 bases at V and 4 bases at J; junction bases unmatched: 3. The CDR3 DNA is TGTGCCAGCTCACCGACAGGGCGGTACGAGCAGTACGTC. Encoded protein: CASSPTGRYEQYV.

The V call is TRBV19, the J call TRBJ2-7, with TRBD1 matching 12 bases. Germline lookup yields CDR1 LNHDA and CDR2 SQIVND (reference sequence). The CDR3 has 17 residues. The trim removed 7 bases at V and 5 bases at J, leaving 15 bases unmatched. The CDR3: CASTPRGGTGGLHEQYF. DNA for the CDR3: TGTGCCAGTACTCCCCGAGGGGGGACAGGGGGCCTCCACGAGCAGTACTTC.

This chain joins TRBV7-2 and TRBJ2-3; D uncertain. Trimming removed 0 bases at V and 5 bases at J, with 6 bases between. CDR3 size: 13 residues. CDR1 and CDR2 (germline): SGHTA, FQGNSA. CDR3 loop: CASSLALLDTQYF. CDR3 nucleotide sequence: TGTGCCAGCAGCTTAGCACTCCTAGATACGCAGTATTTT.

This clone appeared a few times. This chain links TRBV10-2 with TRBJ2-7; 9 bases align to TRBD2. The CDR3 length is 13 residues. The J segment lost 7 bases and the V segment lost 4 bases, leaving 5 bases of the junction unmatched. Per the germline V gene, CDR1 is WSHSY and CDR2 is SAAADI. The CDR3 region is CASSVTSGGEQYV. The CDR3 DNA sequence: TGCGCCAGCAGTGTGACTAGCGGAGGGGAGCAGTACGTC.

The chain employs TRBV3-1 (or the pseudogene TRBV3-2) and TRBJ1-6; possible D gene TRBD1, 5 bases. CDR1 is LGHDT, CDR2 YNNKEL, per germline (reference sequence). The CDR3 runs to 18 residues. Trimming took 4 bases from V and 7 from J, leaving 23 bases between them. CDR3 sequence (DNA): TGTGCCAGCAGCCCTCACATCGCGGCCGACAGACTGAATTCACCCCTCCACTTT. This gives the protein CASSPHIAADRLNSPLHF.

The chain couples TRBV2 to TRBJ2-1; 9 positions match TRBD2. With 1 base clipped from V and 13 bases from J, the junction kept 11 bases outside the gene matches. The CDR3 extends over 15 amino acids. CDR1 is SNHLY, CDR2 FYNNEI, per germline. For the CDR3, the DNA is TGTGCCAGCAGTGAAGGGGGAGCGGGAGGTATTATACAGTTCTTC. Protein: CASSEGGAGGIIQFF.

The V gene is TRBV5-1, the J gene TRBJ2-1, with a tentative D call TRBD2 (5 bases). The V end was cut by 5 bases, the J end by 1 base, with 13 bases between. The CDR3 consists of 15 residues. Germline V lookup: CDR1 SGHRS, CDR2 YFSETQ. The CDR3 spells CASSSGMGSYNEQFF. The CDR3 bases are TGCGCCAGCAGTTCGGGGATGGGTTCCTACAATGAGCAGTTCTTC.

The CDR3 DNA sequence: TGTGCCAGCAGTGAAGTGGCCTCGCAGTTCTTC. The encoded protein is CASSEVASQFF. The rearrangement uses TRBV2 and TRBJ2-1, with unresolved D. CDR1 is SNHLY and CDR2 is FYNNEI in the germline V gene. This CDR3 has 11 residues. The V gene lost 1 base and the J gene lost 12 bases, with 7 bases spanning the gap.

Comments on this clone: Other DNA sequences in the same sample also yield this CDR3. V usage is TRBV11-2 and J usage is TRBJ1-1; D possibly corresponds to TRBD1 (5 bases). Germline assignment: CDR1 SGHAT and CDR2 FQNNGV. The V end was cut by 2 bases, the J end by 0 bases, with 10 bases between. This CDR3 contains 15 residues. CDR3 residues: CASSLQGGMNTEAFF. CDR3 DNA: TGTGCCAGCAGCTTACAGGGAGGAATGAACACTGAAGCTTTCTTT. The whole variable domain, filled in from reference TRBV11-2 and TRBJ1-1, reads EAGVAQSPRYKIIEKRQSVAFWCNPISGHATLYWYQQILGQGPKLLIQFQNNGVVDDSQLPKDRFSAERLKGVDSTLKIQPAKLEDSAVYLCASSLQGGMNTEAFFGQGTRLTVV.

The chain recombines TRBV5-1 with TRBJ2-1, with 10 bases that match TRBD2. This CDR3 has 15 amino acids. Losses at the gene ends were 3 bases for V and 7 bases for J; bases not matched to a gene: 7. The germline gives CDR1 SGHRS, CDR2 YFSETQ. CDR3 in DNA: TGCGCCAGCAGCTCCCCTAGCGGGAGCGGGAATGAGCAGTTCTTC. Its protein product is CASSSPSGSGNEQFF.

This chain uses TRBV11-3 with TRBJ1-1, with D hard to call. Trimming stripped 5 bases from V and 6 bases from J, with 16 bases between. CDR3 length equals 14 residues. Per germline, CDR1 SGHNT and CDR2 YENEEA. The CDR3 spells CASSPGRGRAEAFF. CDR3 coding DNA: TGTGCCAGCAGCCCCGGACGGGGAAGGGCTGAAGCTTTCTTT.

V is TRBV3-1 (or the pseudogene TRBV3-2) and J is TRBJ1-5, with D possibly matching TRBD1 (6 bases). There are 15 residues in the CDR3. CDR1 is LGHDT and CDR2 is YNNKEL in the germline V gene (reference sequence). The ends were cut back, 3 bases at V and 4 bases at J, with 13 bases in the middle. The CDR3: CASSQELGANQPQHF. CDR3 DNA sequence: TGTGCCAGCAGCCAGGAGCTGGGGGCTAATCAGCCCCAGCATTTT.

The gene calls are TRBV28 and TRBJ1-4; TRBD1 agrees at 11 bases. Trimming at V came to 6 bases and at J to 7 bases, leaving 4 bases not matched to a gene. The CDR3 contains 14 residues. Germline lookup yields CDR1 MDHEN and CDR2 SYDVKM. CDR3 DNA sequence: TGTGCCAGCAGGGGGACAGGGGGGAGTGAAAAACTGTTTTTT. Translating it yields CASRGTGGSEKLFF.

The chain links TRBV6-5 to TRBJ2-2, with D perhaps matching TRBD2 (6 bases). The length of the CDR3 is 16 residues. The V gene lost 0 bases and the J gene lost 1 base, with 9 bases spanning the gap. Germline values: CDR1 MNHEY, CDR2 SVGAGI. CDR3 DNA sequence: TGTGCCAGCAGTTACTCCGGAGGGCTGAACACCGGGGAGCTGTTTTTT. Residues: CASSYSGGLNTGELFF.

The genes are TRBV28 and TRBJ2-3; TRBD2 matches at 7 bases. This CDR3 contains 16 residues. With V trimmed by 4 bases and J by 5 bases, 12 bases remained unmatched. CDR1 and CDR2 (germline): MDHEN, SYDVKM. This CDR3 is CASSSAGEGSLDTQYF. CDR3 coding DNA: TGTGCCAGCAGTTCGGCGGGGGAGGGATCATTAGATACGCAGTATTTT.

This rearrangement joins TRBV2 to TRBJ2-1, with 10 bases fitting TRBD2. Germline V gene sequence: CDR1 SNHLY, CDR2 FYNNEI. This CDR3 has 17 amino acids. Losses at the gene ends were 6 bases for V and 6 bases for J; bases not matched to a gene: 14. The CDR3 region is CASSWLALAGAANEQFF. Here the CDR3 DNA reads TGTGCCAGCAGCTGGTTGGCCCTAGCGGGAGCCGCCAATGAGCAGTTCTTC.

This rearrangement joins TRBV11-3 to TRBJ2-1; 9 nucleotides line up with TRBD2. Per germline, CDR1 SGHNT and CDR2 YENEEA. V shed 5 bases, J shed 8 bases, and the junction held 16 bases outside the gene matches. The CDR3 has 17 amino acids. CDR3 residues: CASSELSGTSMIYEQFF. CDR3 sequence (DNA): TGTGCCAGCAGCGAATTGTCCGGGACTAGCATGATATATGAGCAGTTCTTC.

The rearrangement links TRBV27 to TRBJ2-1, with D tentatively TRBD1 (5 bases). Germline V gene sequence: CDR1 MNHEY, CDR2 SMNVEV (reference sequence). The CDR3 is made up of 15 amino acids. Between the trimmed V and J ends, which lost 4 bases and 3 bases, there was a span of 13 bases. This CDR3 reads CASSSPDSYYNEQFF. The CDR3 DNA reads TGTGCCAGCAGTTCACCAGACAGCTACTACAATGAGCAGTTCTTC.